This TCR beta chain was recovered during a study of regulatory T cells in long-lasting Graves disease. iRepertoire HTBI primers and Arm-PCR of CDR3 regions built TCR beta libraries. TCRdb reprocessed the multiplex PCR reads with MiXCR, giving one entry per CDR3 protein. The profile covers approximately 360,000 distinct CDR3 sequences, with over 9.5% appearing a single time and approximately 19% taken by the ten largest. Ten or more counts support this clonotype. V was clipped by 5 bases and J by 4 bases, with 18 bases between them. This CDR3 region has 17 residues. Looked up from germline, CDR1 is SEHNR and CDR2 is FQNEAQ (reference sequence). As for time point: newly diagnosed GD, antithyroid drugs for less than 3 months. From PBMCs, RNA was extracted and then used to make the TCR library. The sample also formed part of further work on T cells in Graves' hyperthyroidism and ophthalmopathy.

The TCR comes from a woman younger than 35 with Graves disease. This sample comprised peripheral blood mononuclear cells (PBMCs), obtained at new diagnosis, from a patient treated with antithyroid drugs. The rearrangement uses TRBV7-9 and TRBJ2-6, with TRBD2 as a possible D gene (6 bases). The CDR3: CASSPPRGLVGANVLTF. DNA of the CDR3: TGTGCCAGCAGCCCTCCCCGGGGACTGGTGGGGGCCAACGTCCTGACTTTC.